Listed below are T cell receptor beta chains from one sample, sequenced in a study of T cell changes during pregnancy in multiple sclerosis. Libraries were prepared by immunoSEQ multiplex PCR; TCRdb keeps only in-frame clonotypes and omits some of them. The sample lists about 40,000 clones, under 90% occurring once. The sequencing used peripheral blood, collected in the second trimester of pregnancy. The receptor source for this set is a female donor in good health, enrolled as a control in a pregnancy study. The CDR3 runs from the conserved cysteine through the conserved F or W. Each record gives: J gene, V gene, D gene, CDR3 length, clone size, CDR3 protein, CDR3 DNA. D genes are given only for firm matches. Part of the rows lack a size; the others show once, few, many or a class for expanded clones.

j_call: TRBJ1-1
v_call: TRBV27
d_call: NA
cdr3_length: 14
clone_size: once
cdr3_aa: CASWLGRGNTEAFF
cdr3_nt: TGTGCCAGCTGGCTAGGCAGGGGGAACACTGAAGCTTTCTTT

j_call: TRBJ1-5
v_call: TRBV6-1
d_call: NA
cdr3_length: 14
clone_size: NA
cdr3_aa: CASRAGTSNQPQHF
cdr3_nt: TGTGCCAGCAGGGCCGGGACAAGCAATCAGCCCCAGCATTTT

j_call: TRBJ2-7
v_call: TRBV12-2
d_call: NA
cdr3_length: 19
clone_size: NA
cdr3_aa: CASRLGPAFERDASYEQYF
cdr3_nt: TGTGCAAGTCGCTTAGGCCCAGCGTTCGAGCGGGATGCCTCCTACGAGCAGTACTTC

j_call: TRBJ1-2
v_call: TRBV18
d_call: TRBD1
cdr3_length: 15
clone_size: NA
cdr3_aa: CASSPRTGANYGYTF
cdr3_nt: TGTGCCAGCTCACCCCGGACAGGAGCTAACTATGGCTACACCTTC

j_call: TRBJ1-5
v_call: TRBV30
d_call: TRBD1
cdr3_length: 13
clone_size: few
cdr3_aa: CAWGTGANQPQHF
cdr3_nt: TGTGCCTGGGGGACAGGGGCTAATCAGCCCCAGCATTTT

j_call: TRBJ2-4
v_call: TRBV10-3
d_call: TRBD1
cdr3_length: 16
clone_size: NA
cdr3_aa: CAISDGTGRAKNIQYF
cdr3_nt: TGTGCCATCAGTGACGGGACAGGGCGCGCCAAAAACATTCAGTACTTC

j_call: TRBJ2-7
v_call: TRBV5-4
d_call: TRBD1
cdr3_length: 15
clone_size: NA
cdr3_aa: CASSLGGGQGDEQYF
cdr3_nt: TGTGCCAGCAGCTTAGGGGGGGGACAGGGTGACGAGCAGTACTTC

j_call: TRBJ1-1
v_call: TRBV10-3
d_call: TRBD1
cdr3_length: 15
clone_size: NA
cdr3_aa: CALRKTDRANTEAFF
cdr3_nt: TGTGCCCTCCGAAAAACCGACAGGGCCAACACTGAAGCTTTCTTT

j_call: TRBJ2-2
v_call: TRBV9
d_call: TRBD2
cdr3_length: 17
clone_size: NA
cdr3_aa: CASSVLAGGKNTGELFF
cdr3_nt: TGTGCCAGCAGCGTCCTAGCGGGGGGGAAGAACACCGGGGAGCTGTTTTTT

j_call: TRBJ1-2
v_call: TRBV19
d_call: NA
cdr3_length: 13
clone_size: NA
cdr3_aa: CASSGEIGYGYTF
cdr3_nt: TGTGCCTCTTCTGGGGAGATCGGCTATGGCTACACCTTC

j_call: TRBJ1-1
v_call: TRBV30
d_call: TRBD1
cdr3_length: 13
clone_size: NA
cdr3_aa: CAWTGQGFTEAFF
cdr3_nt: TGTGCCTGGACGGGACAGGGCTTCACTGAAGCTTTCTTT

j_call: TRBJ1-2
v_call: TRBV6-4
d_call: NA
cdr3_length: 13
clone_size: NA
cdr3_aa: CASSVGRYGGYTF
cdr3_nt: TGTGCCAGCAGTGTGGGGAGGTATGGAGGCTACACCTTC

j_call: TRBJ2-1
v_call: TRBV7-9
d_call: NA
cdr3_length: 13
clone_size: NA
cdr3_aa: CASSSTRPNEQFF
cdr3_nt: TGTGCCAGCAGCTCTACTAGACCCAATGAGCAGTTCTTC

j_call: TRBJ2-1
v_call: TRBV10-3
d_call: TRBD1
cdr3_length: 13
clone_size: NA
cdr3_aa: CAMTGDPYNEQFF
cdr3_nt: TGTGCCATGACAGGGGATCCCTACAATGAGCAGTTCTTC

j_call: TRBJ2-7
v_call: TRBV19
d_call: NA
cdr3_length: 14
clone_size: NA
cdr3_aa: CASSRGPPRYEQYF
cdr3_nt: TGTGCCAGTAGTAGAGGGCCCCCTCGCTACGAGCAGTACTTC

j_call: TRBJ1-1
v_call: TRBV6-1
d_call: NA
cdr3_length: 13
clone_size: NA
cdr3_aa: CASKYSIDTEAFF
cdr3_nt: TGTGCCAGCAAATACAGCATCGACACTGAAGCTTTCTTT

j_call: TRBJ1-6
v_call: TRBV7-8
d_call: TRBD1
cdr3_length: 15
clone_size: NA
cdr3_aa: CASSQGTGLGSPLHF
cdr3_nt: TGTGCCAGCAGCCAGGGGACAGGGCTCGGTTCACCCCTCCACTTT

j_call: TRBJ1-1
v_call: TRBV7-9
d_call: NA
cdr3_length: 14
clone_size: few
cdr3_aa: CASTNEPSNTEAFF
cdr3_nt: TGTGCCAGCACGAATGAGCCCTCGAACACTGAAGCTTTCTTT

j_call: TRBJ1-2
v_call: TRBV14
d_call: NA
cdr3_length: 14
clone_size: NA
cdr3_aa: CASSHSQGNYGYTF
cdr3_nt: TGTGCCAGCAGCCACTCACAGGGAAACTATGGCTACACCTTC

j_call: TRBJ1-2
v_call: TRBV11-2
d_call: NA
cdr3_length: 13
clone_size: NA
cdr3_aa: CASSFHGGGEATF
cdr3_nt: TGTGCCAGCAGCTTCCACGGCGGGGGTGAGGCCACCTTC

j_call: TRBJ1-2
v_call: TRBV2
d_call: TRBD1
cdr3_length: 13
clone_size: NA
cdr3_aa: CASSDRGNYGYTF
cdr3_nt: TGTGCCAGCAGCGACAGGGGTAACTATGGCTACACCTTC

j_call: TRBJ1-1
v_call: TRBV18
d_call: TRBD1
cdr3_length: 14
clone_size: NA
cdr3_aa: CASSPGQGNTEAFF
cdr3_nt: TGTGCCAGCTCACCGGGACAGGGAAACACTGAAGCTTTCTTT

j_call: TRBJ2-3
v_call: TRBV5-1
d_call: TRBD2
cdr3_length: 15
clone_size: NA
cdr3_aa: CASSLGRTSADTQYF
cdr3_nt: TGCGCCAGCAGCTTGGGCCGGACTAGCGCAGATACGCAGTATTTT

j_call: TRBJ1-2
v_call: TRBV29-1
d_call: TRBD1
cdr3_length: 16
clone_size: once
cdr3_aa: CSTSGTGNNTNYGYTF
cdr3_nt: TGCAGCACCTCAGGGACAGGGAACAATACTAACTATGGCTACACCTTC

j_call: TRBJ2-1
v_call: TRBV7-8
d_call: TRBD2
cdr3_length: 15
clone_size: NA
cdr3_aa: CASSPLSGGRDEQFF
cdr3_nt: TGTGCCAGCAGCCCCTTGAGCGGGGGGAGGGATGAGCAGTTCTTC

j_call: TRBJ1-3
v_call: TRBV6-5
d_call: NA
cdr3_length: 14
clone_size: NA
cdr3_aa: CASKSNGVGNTIYF
cdr3_nt: TGTGCCAGCAAATCAAACGGGGTTGGAAACACCATATATTTT

j_call: TRBJ1-1
v_call: TRBV7-9
d_call: NA
cdr3_length: 17
clone_size: NA
cdr3_aa: CASSFSSFRNQNTEAFF
cdr3_nt: TGTGCCAGCAGCTTCTCCAGTTTCAGGAATCAGAACACTGAAGCTTTCTTT